One sample yielded the 4 T cell receptor beta chains listed below, sequenced in a study of OX40 agonist ivuxolimab in advanced cancers. This table comes from immunoSEQ multiplex PCR, and its TCRdb copy is limited to in-frame clones, with some not included. The sample records roughly 80,000 clones, around 87% being singletons. Sequenced here: CD4+ or CD8+ T cells sorted from blood, sampled in a trial of the OX40 agonist ivuxolimab. The origin of the receptors is an adult with an advanced solid tumor such as melanoma, head and neck, liver or kidney cancer.

The genes are TRBV27 and TRBJ1-1, with a possible D match to TRBD1 (6 bases). Trimming pared 7 bases from V and 10 bases from J, leaving 22 bases between. Per the germline V gene, CDR1 is MNHEY and CDR2 is SMNVEV (reference sequence). The CDR3 covers 14 residues. The CDR3 bases are TGTGCCAGCAAGGGGTGGAAGGGGGAGTATCGAGCTTTCTTT. It codes for CASKGWKGEYRAFF.

This chain connects TRBV18 to TRBJ2-5, with D perhaps matching TRBD1 (5 bases). Trimming took off 4 bases at V and 2 bases at J, with 14 bases between the two ends. The CDR3 has 15 amino acids. Looked up from germline, CDR1 is KGHSH and CDR2 is LQKENI. DNA of the CDR3: TGTGCCAGCTCACTGACACGACAGATTCAAGAGACCCAGTACTTC. Its translation: CASSLTRQIQETQYF. Full variable domain (remainder filled in from reference TRBV18 and TRBJ2-5): NAGVMQNPRHLVRRRGQEARLRCSPMKGHSHVYWYRQLPEEGLKFMVYLQKENIIDESGMPKERFSAEFPKEGPSILRIQQVVRGDSAAYFCASSLTRQIQETQYFGPGTRLLVL.

The gene calls are TRBV7-8 and TRBJ1-5; D possibly corresponds to TRBD1 (6 bases). Germline CDR1 SGHVS, CDR2 FQNEAQ. This CDR3 has 15 residues. Between the trimmed V and J ends, which lost 5 bases and 3 bases, there was a span of 14 bases. CDR3: CASSPDRTLNQPQHF. CDR3 DNA sequence: TGTGCCAGCAGCCCTGACAGGACACTCAATCAGCCCCAGCATTTT. Looking up the rest from reference TRBV7-8 and TRBJ1-5 gives the full variable domain: GAGVSQSPRYKVAKRGQDVALRCDPISGHVSLFWYQQALGQGPEFLTYFQNEAQLDKSGLPSDRFFAERPEGSVSTLKIQRTQQEDSAVYLCASSPDRTLNQPQHFGDGTRLSIL.

The chain combines TRBV30 with TRBJ2-5, with D uncertain. V lost 3 bases, J lost 5 bases, and 10 bases lay in between. Germline V gives CDR1 GTSNPN, CDR2 SVGIG (reference sequence). CDR3 length: 12 residues. The CDR3 reads CAWRVAGETQYF. The CDR3 DNA reads TGTGCCTGGAGAGTAGCTGGGGAGACCCAGTACTTC.